The 23 T cell receptor beta chains in this list originate from one sample, sequenced in a study of blood T cells in healthy people across ages. A J-beta primer mix and a sample-barcoded 5' primer were used in a second PCR of about 6 to 12 cycles. A single record per CDR3 protein comes from TCRdb applying MiXCR to the 5' RACE reads. The sample yields approximately 600,000 distinct CDR3 sequences, about 54% seen once. Sequences were obtained from blood. The origin of the receptors is a man aged 60 to 75 in good health.

A few counts support this clonotype. This rearrangement joins TRBV9 to TRBJ2-6, with TRBD1 as a possible D gene (6 bases). V was shortened by 3 bases and J by 2 bases, with 9 bases between the two germline ends. From germline, CDR1 is SGDLS and CDR2 YYNGEE. CDR3 length: 15 residues. CDR3 in DNA: TGTGCCAGCAGCGCCCGGACAGCTGGGGCCAACGTCCTGACTTTC. Translation: CASSARTAGANVLTF.

The J gene is TRBJ1-2, the V gene TRBV7-9; D unclear. The CDR3 has 14 residues. Trimming removed 1 base from V and 4 bases from J, with 10 bases in between. Per the germline V gene, CDR1 is SEHNR and CDR2 is FQNEAQ (reference sequence). The CDR3 coding sequence is TGTGCCAGCAGCTTAGATCTCAGGACCTATGGCTACACCTTC. As protein: CASSLDLRTYGYTF.

The V call is TRBV7-2, the J call TRBJ1-2; 9 nucleotides agree with TRBD1. The length of the CDR3 is 18 residues. J lost 5 bases, V lost 2 bases, and 15 bases had no gene match. In germline, CDR1 is SGHTA, CDR2 FQGNSA. The CDR3 spells CASSLWVRQGGFSYGYTF. The CDR3 coding sequence is TGTGCCAGCAGCTTATGGGTCCGACAGGGGGGATTCTCGTATGGCTACACCTTC.

This chain uses TRBV6-6 with TRBJ2-1, with a weak D call TRBD1 (7 bases). Germline values: CDR1 MNHNY, CDR2 SVGAGI (reference sequence). V lost 0 bases and J lost 7, with 19 bases in between. CDR3 length equals 17 residues. CDR3 sequence (DNA): TGTGCCAGCAGTTACTCCTCAGGGGGGCGAGGGAGAAATGAGCAGTTCTTC. Amino acids: CASSYSSGGRGRNEQFF.

The gene calls are TRBV2 and TRBJ2-7; the match to TRBD1 covers 9 bases. The J call may be mistaken, given a closer DNA end match to TRBJ2-5. Per germline, CDR1 SNHLY and CDR2 FYNNEI. The CDR3 has 15 residues. The CDR3 DNA follows: TGTGCCAGCAGTGTCAGCGGGACAGGGATGGAGACCCAGTACTTC. Encoded protein: CASSVSGTGMETQYF.

On this clonotype itself: A read error may produce the germline difference seen at one junction end. This rearrangement joins TRBV28 to TRBJ2-4, with a weak D call TRBD1 (7 bases). Germline V gene data show CDR1 as MDHEN and CDR2 as SYDVKM. The length of the CDR3 is 15 residues. Here the CDR3 reads CASSDREVAKNIQYF. The CDR3 DNA follows: TGCGCCAGCAGCGACAGGGAGGTAGCCAAAAACATTCAGTACTTC. The variable domain in full, with the rest retrieved from reference TRBV28 and TRBJ2-4, is DVKVTQSSRYLVKRTGEKVFLECVQDMDHENMFWYRQDPGLGLRLIYFSYDVKMKEKGDIPEGYSVSREKKERFSLILESASTNQTSMYLCASSDREVAKNIQYFGAGTRLSVL.

This rearrangement joins TRBV14 to TRBJ2-3; 8 bases match TRBD1. Germline values: CDR1 SGHDN, CDR2 FVKESK. This CDR3 has 17 residues. V was pared by 3 bases and J by 2 bases, with 10 bases of the junction left unmatched. CDR3 bases: TGTGCCAGCAGCCACGCCCTCGGGACAGGTTACACAGATACGCAGTATTTT. This gives the protein CASSHALGTGYTDTQYF.

The chain carries TRBV5-1 and TRBJ1-1, with 7 bases aligning to TRBD1. V shed 2 bases, J shed 1 base, and the junction held 8 bases outside the gene matches. The CDR3 spans 16 residues. In germline, CDR1 is SGHRS, CDR2 YFSETQ. In DNA form, the CDR3 reads TGCGCCAGCAGCTTAGCAGGGACAGCCGGGAACACTGAAGCTTTCTTT. It encodes CASSLAGTAGNTEAFF.

The V gene is TRBV20-1, the J gene TRBJ2-3, with a possible D match to TRBD2 (5 bases). Trimming took off 5 bases at V and 6 bases at J, with 12 bases between the two ends. Germline values: CDR1 DFQATT, CDR2 SNEGSKA (reference sequence). The CDR3 length is 12 residues. In DNA form, the CDR3 reads TGCAGTGCTGGACTGTTACGGGATACGCAGTATTTT. Amino acid sequence: CSAGLLRDTQYF.

This clonotype appeared once. V gene TRBV18 combines with J gene TRBJ2-1; D gene ambiguous. V dropped 5 bases and J dropped 5 bases, with 16 bases sitting between them. The germline gives CDR1 KGHSH, CDR2 LQKENI. The CDR3 loop spans 15 amino acids. CDR3 sequence reads: CASSGTYSNHNEQFF. For the CDR3, the DNA is TGTGCCAGCTCAGGCACCTACAGTAATCACAATGAGCAGTTCTTC.

CDR3 nucleotide sequence: TGTGCCAGCAGTGAGTCAGTTGGGGCCAACGTCCTGACTTTC. It specifies CASSESVGANVLTF. The V gene is TRBV2, the J gene TRBJ2-6; D unresolved. CDR1 is SNHLY, CDR2 FYNNEI, per germline. The CDR3 spans 14 residues. Trimming removed 3 bases from V and 3 bases from J, with 6 bases in between.

This clonotype has only a few counts. The chain combines TRBV2 with TRBJ2-7; D not resolved. The DNA end is a closer match to TRBJ2-5, so the J assignment may be wrong. The CDR3 extends over 14 amino acids. CDR1 and CDR2 from the germline V gene are SNHLY and FYNNEI. This chain's CDR3 is CASSEQASRETQYF. CDR3 nucleotides: TGTGCCAGCAGTGAACAGGCCAGCCGGGAGACCCAGTACTTC.

This clonotype turned up a few times. The V gene is TRBV9, the J gene TRBJ2-3; 8 nucleotides line up with TRBD2. Germline V lookup: CDR1 SGDLS, CDR2 YYNGEE. Losses at the gene ends were 0 bases for V and 0 bases for J; bases not matched to a gene: 0. The length of the CDR3 is 15 residues. CDR3: CASSVAGGSTDTQYF. CDR3 bases: TGTGCCAGCAGCGTAGCGGGGGGGAGCACAGATACGCAGTATTTT.

The rearrangement uses TRBV6-5 and TRBJ2-7, with D possibly TRBD2 on 5 matching bases. Trimming took off 6 bases at V and 2 bases at J, with 14 bases between the two ends. The CDR3 runs to 14 residues. The germline V gene has CDR1 MNHEY and CDR2 SVGAGI. In nucleotides, the CDR3 is TGTGCCAGCAGCCGCCGAGAGGGCGCCTACGAGCAGTACTTC. Its translation: CASSRREGAYEQYF.

The chain has TRBV12-3 or TRBV12-4 and TRBJ2-3, with 7 bases lining up with TRBD1. The CDR3 covers 15 residues. Unmatched junction bases numbered 11, after V lost 5 bases and J lost 6 bases. CDR3: CASSLGRGSADTQYF. The CDR3 nucleotides are TGTGCCAGCAGTCTCGGCAGGGGGTCGGCGGATACGCAGTATTTT.

This sequence joins TRBV20-1 and TRBJ2-4; no definite D call. The end of the DNA is better explained by TRBJ2-7, so the J call may be wrong. This CDR3 comprises 11 residues. From germline, CDR1 is DFQATT and CDR2 SNEGSKA (reference sequence). The CDR3 sequence: CSASDTYEQYF. The CDR3 bases are TGCAGTGCTAGTGACACCTACGAGCAGTACTTC.

This sequence joins TRBV21-1 and TRBJ2-1; the table's D call, TRBD1, has no DNA check behind it. TRBV21-1 represents a pseudogene. There are 16 residues in the CDR3. The CDR3 region has the DNA TGTGCCAGCAGCAAGAGTCCACAGGGGGATCGAAATGAGCAGTTCTTC. Translated, it gives CASSKSPQGDRNEQFF.

This clonotype appeared a single time. V usage is TRBV20-1 and J usage is TRBJ2-2, with D possibly being TRBD1 (5 bases). CDR1 and CDR2 (germline): DFQATT, SNEGSKA (reference sequence). The CDR3 is 15 residues long. V was cut by 1 base and J by 3 bases, with 12 bases left in between. Written as DNA, the CDR3 is TGCAGTGCTAGAGCGACAGTTCCGGACACCGGGGAGCTGTTTTTT. Translating gives CSARATVPDTGELFF.

In its sample, this clonotype was seen once. The germline gene is not matched at one end of the junction; a read error may be the cause. The chain carries TRBV6-6 and TRBJ2-7, with D maybe TRBD2 (6 bases). The germline V gene has CDR1 MNHNY and CDR2 SVGAGI (reference sequence). CDR3 length equals 14 residues. The CDR3 DNA reads TGTGTCAGCAGTTACGTCGGGGGTTCCTACGAGCAGTACTTC. Protein product: CVSSYVGGSYEQYF.

This chain joins TRBV6-4 and TRBJ2-1; possible D gene TRBD2, 6 bases. CDR1 MRHNA and CDR2 SNTAGT come from the germline V gene. V lost 2 bases, J lost 8 bases, and 13 bases lay in between. The CDR3 sequence is 14 residues long. The CDR3 is CASSDRGFGDEQFF. The DNA of the CDR3 is TGTGCCAGCAGTGACCGGGGGTTCGGCGATGAGCAGTTCTTC.

The chain is built from TRBV7-6 and TRBJ2-1; possible D gene TRBD1, 6 bases. The CDR3 totals 13 residues. V lost 0 bases and J 9 bases, leaving 9 bases between the germline ends. Germline-derived CDR1 and CDR2 are SGHVS and FNYEAQ. DNA of the CDR3: TGTGCCAGCAGCTTAGCTAGGGGGTCTGAGCAGTTCTTC. It specifies CASSLARGSEQFF.

The chain has TRBV20-1 and TRBJ1-1, with D possibly being TRBD1 (5 bases). The CDR3 covers 15 residues. The germline V gene encodes CDR1 DFQATT and CDR2 SNEGSKA (reference sequence). Trimming shortened V by 1 base and J by 4 bases, and 16 bases separated the two germline ends. CDR3: CSARGVVQGLTEAFF. CDR3 in DNA: TGCAGTGCTAGAGGGGTTGTGCAGGGCCTCACTGAAGCTTTCTTT.

This chain uses TRBV5-6 with TRBJ2-1; 7 nucleotides agree with TRBD2. CDR1 and CDR2 from the germline V gene are SGHDT and YYEEEE. V lost 4 bases and J lost 0; bases outside the gene matches: 16. CDR3 length: 19 residues. The CDR3 bases are TGTGCCAGCAGCGGGAGTGGGTCGAAGCGGGGAAGCTCCTACAATGAGCAGTTCTTC. As protein: CASSGSGSKRGSSYNEQFF.